This T cell receptor beta chain is drawn from a study of response to subunit inactivated influenza vaccine. TCRdb independently ran MiXCR on the RT-PCR reads; one entry per CDR3 protein. The data show about 520,000 distinct CDR3 sequences, with 25% seen just once and approximately 2% held by the top ten. The CDR3 spans 16 residues. Germline CDR1 and CDR2: LGHNA and YNFKEQ. With 0 bases removed from V and 3 bases from J, the gap between germline ends came to 13 bases. This clonotype was seen only a few times. The antigen remains unidentified. Study results and limitations: The authors proposed limited new T cell recruitment per seasonal influenza vaccination.

The material was CD4+ T cells sorted from PBMCs, obtained about 5 days after vaccination. The V call is TRBV4-2, the J call TRBJ2-3, with D possibly being TRBD1 or TRBD2 (5 bases each). The receptor was derived from a man between 45 and 60 years old who received an inactivated influenza vaccine. CDR3 in DNA: TGTGCCAGCAGCCAAGAGTTGGGGGAAAGGACAGATACGCAGTATTTT. Translating it yields CASSQELGERTDTQYF.